Presented here are 9 T cell receptor beta chains from one specimen sequenced in a study of T-cell memory formation after mild COVID-19. TCRdb re-called the 5' RACE reads with MiXCR, one entry per CDR3 protein. The sample shows hundreds of thousands of distinct CDR3 sequences, roughly 23% of them seen only once. Sequencing was carried out using PBMCs or a T cell subset sorted from them (not recorded which). The receptor source for this set is an adult woman who had mild COVID-19 (a few samples of this study predate the infection). Cell type and time point are not known.

The chain combines TRBV7-2 with TRBJ2-7, with TRBD2 identical over 13 bases. This CDR3 spans 17 amino acids. CDR1 is SGHTA and CDR2 is FQGNSA in the germline V gene. V lost 3 bases, J lost 2 bases, and 7 bases stayed unmatched. In DNA, the CDR3 is TGTGCCAGCAGCTTCGGACTAGCGGGAGATCGCGCCTACGAGCAGTACTTC. Protein product: CASSFGLAGDRAYEQYF.

The chain combines TRBV25-1 with TRBJ2-1; TRBD2 agrees at 8 bases. After removal of 2 bases from V and 8 bases from J, the junction contained 8 bases not matched to a gene. The CDR3 has 15 amino acids. Germline V gene data show CDR1 as MGHDK and CDR2 as SYGVNS. This chain's CDR3 is CASSELAGHEDEQFF. DNA of the CDR3: TGTGCCAGCAGTGAACTAGCGGGCCATGAGGATGAGCAGTTCTTC.

The V call is TRBV7-9, the J call TRBJ2-1; possibly TRBD1 or TRBD2 for D (7 bases each). From germline, CDR1 is SEHNR and CDR2 FQNEAQ (reference sequence). The CDR3 is 15 residues long. V was cut by 5 bases and J by 2 bases, with 13 bases left in between. CDR3 nucleotide sequence: TGTGCCAGCAGCCCAGGGGGGGGGGCCTACAATGAGCAGTTCTTC. This sequence encodes CASSPGGGAYNEQFF.

The genes are TRBV30 and TRBJ2-7; D is undetermined. Trimming removed 1 base at V and 2 bases at J, with 9 bases between. This CDR3 has 13 amino acids. Germline V gene sequence: CDR1 GTSNPN, CDR2 SVGIG (reference sequence). The CDR3 loop is CAWSGYGPYEQYF. CDR3 nucleotides: TGTGCCTGGAGTGGGTATGGACCCTACGAGCAGTACTTC.

This clonotype has a count of ten or more. This chain uses TRBV12-3 or TRBV12-4 with TRBJ2-4; TRBD2 matches 7 bases. Trimming cost V 3 bases and J 8 bases; bases outside gene matches: 4. The CDR3 sequence is 13 residues long. Here the CDR3 DNA reads TGTGCCAGCAGTTTCGGGGGAGGGGACATTCAGTACTTC. Protein product: CASSFGGGDIQYF.

The chain joins TRBV18 to TRBJ2-4; D uncertain. Trimming shortened V by 0 bases and J by 8 bases, and 11 bases separated the two germline ends. In germline, CDR1 is KGHSH, CDR2 LQKENI. The CDR3 extends over 14 amino acids. CDR3 in amino acids: CASSPPLPADIQYF. CDR3 DNA: TGTGCCAGCTCACCACCACTCCCCGCGGACATTCAGTACTTC.

This clonotype was seen a handful of times. This sequence joins TRBV21-1 and TRBJ1-1. TRBV21-1 is annotated as a pseudogene. The CDR3 sequence is 14 residues long. The DNA for the CDR3 is TGTGCCAGCAGCAAATGTCGGATGAACACTGAAGCTTTCTTT. Its protein product is CASSKCRMNTEAFF.

This clonotype was detected only a few times. V is TRBV29-1 and J is TRBJ2-7, with TRBD2 matching over 13 bases. Germline V CDR1 and CDR2: SQVTM, ANQGSEA. The V segment lost 6 bases and the J segment 3 bases; nucleotides outside the gene matches: 5. CDR3 size: 14 residues. This chain's CDR3 is CSVDGLAGVYEQYF. Here the CDR3 DNA reads TGCAGCGTAGATGGACTAGCGGGAGTCTACGAGCAGTACTTC.

This clonotype was seen a few times. This chain connects TRBV28 to TRBJ1-6; unclear D gene. Germline V CDR1 and CDR2: MDHEN, SYDVKM. This CDR3 spans 11 amino acids. Trimming took off 4 bases at V and 8 bases at J, with 3 bases between the two ends. CDR3 in amino acids: CASSSHSPLHF. The CDR3 DNA reads TGTGCCAGCAGTTCCCATTCACCCCTCCACTTT.